What follows are 25 T cell receptor beta chains derived from one specimen sequenced in a study of T cell repertoires in ileal Crohn's disease. Indicated time point: neoterminal ileum biopsy at postoperative endoscopy, about 6 months after surgery. TCRdb keeps only in-frame clones here, not all; method: immunoSEQ multiplex PCR. This table holds 11,000 or so clones, over 70% found once. Material: ileal tissue. These receptors were obtained from an adult with Crohn's disease.

The rearrangement links TRBV30 to TRBJ2-5; TRBD2 might be the D (6 bases). This CDR3 has 13 amino acids. The ends were cut back, 2 bases at V and 7 bases at J, with 14 bases in the middle. Germline V lookup: CDR1 GTSNPN, CDR2 SVGIG (reference sequence). The CDR3 region is CAWSRDWLRTQYF. For the CDR3, the DNA is TGTGCCTGGAGTAGGGACTGGCTGAGGACCCAGTACTTC.

V gene TRBV27 combines with J gene TRBJ1-3; TRBD1 matches at 12 bases. V shed 5 bases, J shed 4 bases, and the junction held 9 bases outside the gene matches. CDR1 and CDR2 from the germline V gene are MNHEY and SMNVEV (reference sequence). This CDR3 has 17 residues. CDR3 sequence reads: CASSTGQGAVGGNTIYF. The CDR3 nucleotides read TGTGCCAGCAGTACGGGACAGGGGGCCGTAGGGGGAAACACCATATATTTT.

The CDR3, as DNA: TGCGCCAGCAGCCAAGACGGAGATACGCAGTATTTT. It translates to CASSQDGDTQYF. V and J are TRBV4-1 and TRBJ2-3, with D hard to call. CDR1 and CDR2 (germline): MGHRA, YSYEKL. Trimming shortened V by 0 bases and J by 5 bases, and 3 bases separated the two germline ends. The CDR3 spans 12 residues.

This clone was observed a few times. The rearrangement links TRBV5-1 to TRBJ1-1, with 9 bases aligning to TRBD1. V shed 0 bases and J 10 bases; nucleotides not matched to a gene: 10. This CDR3 has 15 residues. Per the germline V gene, CDR1 is SGHRS and CDR2 is YFSETQ. CDR3 protein: CASSLELGQGQVAFF. CDR3 nucleotide sequence: TGCGCCAGCAGCTTGGAACTTGGACAGGGGCAAGTAGCTTTCTTT.

The rearrangement uses TRBV5-3 and TRBJ2-5; 9 nucleotides agree with TRBD1. TRBV5-3 is an ORF, with its function uncertain. The V gene end was trimmed by 7 bases and the J gene end by 5 bases; junction bases not matched to a gene: 0. This CDR3 has 11 amino acids. CDR3 coding DNA: TGTGCCAGAGGACAGGGGGAGACCCAGTACTTC. This encodes CARGQGETQYF.

A few counts support this clone. The chain is built from TRBV5-4 and TRBJ2-1; TRBD2 might be the D (5 bases). The CDR3 covers 14 residues. Between the trimmed V and J ends, which lost 7 bases and 0 bases, there was a span of 11 bases. Looked up from germline, CDR1 is SGHNT and CDR2 is YYREEE (reference sequence). CDR3 loop: CASSYGGSYNEQFF. The DNA of the CDR3 is TGTGCCAGCTCCTACGGAGGCTCCTACAATGAGCAGTTCTTC.

J is TRBJ2-7 and V is TRBV19, with 8 bases identical to TRBD2. The germline V gene has CDR1 LNHDA and CDR2 SQIVND (reference sequence). The CDR3 is 15 residues long. Trimming removed 7 bases from V and 6 bases from J; junction bases left unmatched: 14. The CDR3 DNA reads TGTGCCAGTACACCAGCGGGGGCAAGCGGGGGCGAGCAGTACTTC. Protein sequence: CASTPAGASGGEQYF.

J is TRBJ2-7 and V is TRBV6-5; a weak D match, TRBD1 (6 bases). Trimming stripped 0 bases from V and 3 bases from J, with 12 bases between. Germline CDR1 reads MNHEY; CDR2 reads SVGAGI. The CDR3 sequence is 15 residues long. This chain's CDR3 is CASSYSGHEYYEQYF. In nucleotides, the CDR3 is TGTGCCAGCAGTTACTCGGGACACGAGTACTACGAGCAGTACTTC.

CDR3 residues: CASSPLGQRANTGELFF. CDR3 sequence (DNA): TGCGCCAGCAGCCCATTGGGACAGAGAGCGAACACCGGGGAGCTGTTTTTT. This rearrangement joins TRBV4-1 to TRBJ2-2, with 7 bases that match TRBD1. This CDR3 has 17 residues. The V gene's germline CDR1 is MGHRA and CDR2 YSYEKL. The junction had 8 bases not matched to a gene; V was cut back by 4 bases and J by 0 bases.

This clone appeared a single time. DNA for the CDR3: TGTGCTAGTGGTTTGGTAATCCCCAGATCGCGAACCTCGGGCTATGGCTACACCTTC. Translating it yields CASGLVIPRSRTSGYGYTF. This chain joins TRBV12-5 and TRBJ1-2; D is uncertain. This CDR3 is built from 19 residues. With 0 bases removed from V and 4 bases from J, the gap between germline ends came to 24 bases. Germline CDR1 reads LGHNT; CDR2 reads FRNRAP. Variable domain in full (rest from reference TRBV12-5 and TRBJ1-2): DARVTQTPRHKVTEMGQEVTMRCQPILGHNTVFWYRQTMMQGLELLAYFRNRAPLDDSGMPKDRFSAEMPDATLATLKIQPSEPRDSAVYFCASGLVIPRSRTSGYGYTFGSGTRLTVV.

V gene TRBV7-2 combines with J gene TRBJ2-7; TRBD1 aligns across 7 bases. CDR3 length: 16 amino acids. The junction had 14 bases not matched to a gene; V was cut back by 4 bases and J by 5 bases. Germline V gene sequence: CDR1 SGHTA, CDR2 FQGNSA. Here the CDR3 reads CASSSKGGDRAHEQYF. CDR3 sequence (DNA): TGTGCCAGCAGCTCCAAAGGGGGCGATCGGGCCCACGAGCAGTACTTC.

This clone was recorded only once. V and J are TRBV4-1 and TRBJ2-3; 10 bases line up with TRBD2. J was trimmed by 6 bases and V by 4 bases; bases with no gene match: 7. The germline gives CDR1 MGHRA, CDR2 YSYEKL. The CDR3 has 15 residues. The DNA of the CDR3 is TGCGCCAGCAGCCTGAGTAGCGGGGGGTCTGATACGCAGTATTTT. Its protein product is CASSLSSGGSDTQYF.

This clone was picked up a small number of times. V is TRBV27 and J is TRBJ1-4; TRBD1 matches 7 bases. V gave up 5 bases and J gave up 3 bases; unmatched junction bases: 6. The germline CDR1 and CDR2 sequences are MNHEY and SMNVEV (reference sequence). The CDR3 runs 15 residues. The CDR3 DNA is TGTGCCAGCAGTGCGAGACAGGGCCCTAATGAAAAACTGTTTTTT. Its protein product is CASSARQGPNEKLFF.

By share, this clone counts as medium-sized. The rearrangement joins TRBV7-9 to TRBJ1-4, with D perhaps matching TRBD1 (6 bases). From germline, CDR1 is SEHNR and CDR2 FQNEAQ (reference sequence). This CDR3 spans 17 amino acids. V was cut by 1 base and J by 2 bases, with 14 bases left in between. The CDR3 loop reads CASSLGQEVATNEKLFF. The CDR3 DNA reads as TGTGCCAGCAGCTTAGGACAGGAGGTTGCGACTAATGAAAAACTGTTTTTT.

Only one count was recorded for this clone. V usage is TRBV7-2 and J usage is TRBJ2-2; 7 nucleotides line up with TRBD2. Germline CDR1 and CDR2: SGHTA and FQGNSA. The CDR3 covers 16 residues. The junction had 2 bases not matched to a gene; V was cut back by 0 bases and J by 1 base. CDR3 in DNA: TGTGCCAGCAGCTTAGCGTCTAGCGGGAACACCGGGGAGCTGTTTTTT. Its translation is CASSLASSGNTGELFF.

The V call is TRBV7-7, the J call TRBJ1-1; no reliable D call. The CDR3 length is 13 residues. The V end was cut by 3 bases, the J end by 2 bases, with 7 bases between. Germline CDR1 and CDR2: SSHAT and FNYEAQ (reference sequence). The CDR3 sequence is CASSLRPNTEAFF. In DNA, the CDR3 is TGTGCCAGCAGCTTGCGGCCAAACACTGAAGCTTTCTTT.

The chain carries TRBV7-2 and TRBJ1-3, with unresolved D. CDR1 SGHTA and CDR2 FQGNSA come from the germline V gene. The germline V and J ends were trimmed by 1 base and 8 bases, with 21 bases remaining between them. This CDR3 is 17 amino acids long. The CDR3 spells CASSLDVRLPYGDTIYF. The CDR3 region has the DNA TGTGCCAGCAGCTTAGACGTCAGGCTCCCTTACGGTGACACCATATATTTT.

This clone occurred once. The chain carries TRBV9 and TRBJ2-1; 14 bases agree with TRBD2. V lost 4 bases and J lost 0; bases outside the gene matches: 3. The CDR3 has 17 amino acids. Germline CDR1 SGDLS, CDR2 YYNGEE. This chain's CDR3 is CASSTGLAGDSYNEQFF. The DNA for the CDR3 is TGTGCCAGCAGCACGGGACTAGCGGGGGACTCCTACAATGAGCAGTTCTTC.

This clone came up a few times. The chain uses TRBV6-6 and TRBJ1-3; D possibly corresponds to TRBD1 (5 bases). The CDR3 covers 15 residues. CDR1 and CDR2 from the germline V gene are MNHNY and SVGAGI (reference sequence). Trimming took 7 bases from V and 2 from J, leaving 15 bases between them. Here the CDR3 DNA reads TGTGCCAGCACCCCCAGACAAGGGGCTGGAAACACCATATATTTT. It specifies CASTPRQGAGNTIYF.

This clone was seen just once. V usage is TRBV29-1 and J usage is TRBJ2-4, with D perhaps matching TRBD2 (6 bases). V lost 0 bases, J lost 0 bases, and 9 bases lay in between. CDR1 is SQVTM and CDR2 is ANQGSEA in the germline V gene. This CDR3 contains 15 residues. CDR3: CSVEDGSLAKNIQYF. CDR3 DNA sequence: TGCAGCGTTGAAGACGGGAGTCTAGCCAAAAACATTCAGTACTTC. The full variable domain, completed using reference TRBV29-1 and TRBJ2-4, is SAVISQKPSRDICQRGTSLTIQCQVDSQVTMMFWYRQQPGQSLTLIATANQGSEATYESGFVIDKFPISRPNLTFSTLTVSNMSPEDSSIYLCSVEDGSLAKNIQYFGAGTRLSVL.

The chain uses TRBV28 and TRBJ1-2; D unresolved. CDR1 and CDR2 (germline): MDHEN, SYDVKM. V lost 4 bases and J lost 7, with 13 bases in between. The CDR3 covers 13 residues. The CDR3 bases are TGTGCCAGCAGTTCCCCCGCTGTCGGTGGCTACACCTTC. Translating it yields CASSSPAVGGYTF.

The rearrangement joins TRBV19 to TRBJ2-5; TRBD2 matches 10 bases. The length of the CDR3 is 15 residues. Per the germline V gene, CDR1 is LNHDA and CDR2 is SQIVND (reference sequence). The ends lost 7 bases at V and 10 bases at J; junction bases unmatched: 15. The CDR3 DNA follows: TGTGCCAGTACCCCCAAGGGAGGGGTAGCGGGGGGCCAGTACTTC. Translating gives CASTPKGGVAGGQYF.

The chain carries TRBV6-4 and TRBJ2-2; the D gene is possibly TRBD2 (6 bases). Germline V CDR1 and CDR2: MRHNA, SNTAGT. The CDR3 is made up of 15 amino acids. Trimming took off 6 bases at V and 2 bases at J, with 13 bases between the two ends. The CDR3, as DNA: TGTGCCAGCAGACCGATGGGGGGTAACACCGGGGAGCTGTTTTTT. Its protein is CASRPMGGNTGELFF.

The rearrangement joins TRBV2 to TRBJ1-1; tentatively, D is TRBD1 (5 bases). Per germline, CDR1 SNHLY and CDR2 FYNNEI. The CDR3 totals 14 residues. V lost 0 bases and J lost 8, with 13 bases in between. CDR3 region: CASSEAIAGIEAFF. The CDR3 nucleotides read TGTGCCAGCAGTGAAGCGATTGCAGGGATCGAAGCTTTCTTT. The whole variable domain, filled in from reference TRBV2 and TRBJ1-1, reads EPEVTQTPSHQVTQMGQEVILRCVPISNHLYFYWYRQILGQKVEFLVSFYNNEISEKSEIFDDQFSVERPDGSNFTLKIRSTKLEDSAMYFCASSEAIAGIEAFFGQGTRLTVV.

V and J are TRBV9 and TRBJ1-2; D ambiguous. The V gene lost 4 bases and the J gene lost 7 bases, with 11 bases spanning the gap. The CDR3 extends over 12 amino acids. Germline V gene sequence: CDR1 SGDLS, CDR2 YYNGEE. The CDR3 loop is CASSPQDGGYTF. In nucleotides, the CDR3 is TGTGCCAGCAGCCCGCAGGATGGTGGCTACACCTTC.